This is a list of T cell receptor beta chains from one sample in a study of CXCR3-negative and CXCR3-positive naive CD8 T cells. TCRdb reprocessed the 5' RACE reads, with one entry per CDR3 protein and no DNA. Its table lists 50,000 to 70,000 distinct CDR3 sequences. The specimen sequenced was naive CXCR3+ CD8+ T cells from blood. Source of these receptors: a human donor in good health. Some clones in this sample may be carry-over from other donors' samples. Both conserved end residues are part of each CDR3.

TRBV12-3/TRBV12-4,TRBJ1-1,CASSLASNIPEAFF
TRBV29-1,TRBJ2-7,CSVPGPSSYEQYF
TRBV11-2,TRBJ2-3,CASSLVRGGGGNTDTQYF
TRBV27,TRBJ2-7,CASSFGGTSYEQYF
TRBV11-2,TRBJ1-1,CASSSYRGLLMNTEAFF
TRBV28,TRBJ2-7,CASSLMDRGDEQYF
TRBV2,TRBJ2-5,CASSDEDRAVQETQYF
TRBV20-1,TRBJ2-1,CSATDSNSYNEQFF
TRBV5-4,TRBJ2-1,CASSLRGVWAGGILNEQFF
TRBV12-3/TRBV12-4,TRBJ2-2,CASRTRAASAGELFF
TRBV6-2/TRBV6-3,TRBJ1-1,CASSYPPLVNTEAFF
TRBV28,TRBJ1-4,CASRQRGATNEKLFF
TRBV6-5,TRBJ1-1,CAIRTSGGSEAFF
TRBV4-1,TRBJ2-3,CASSFPSKAGSSDTQYF
TRBV29-1,TRBJ2-2,CSVLSRQGANTGELFF
TRBV4-1,TRBJ1-2,CASSQGTGPYGYTF
TRBV7-9,TRBJ2-3,CASSPNRDSNTDTQYF
TRBV28,TRBJ1-3,CASSLPTAGNTIYF
TRBV15,TRBJ2-6,CATTSGQEVSGANVLTF
TRBV29-1,TRBJ2-1,CSAPLGNEQFF
TRBV7-8,TRBJ2-7,CASSPLAGGSSYEQYF
TRBV3-1,TRBJ2-3,CASADSFPDTQYF
TRBV29-1,TRBJ2-2,CSANRDPNTGELFF
TRBV7-9,TRBJ2-7,CASSFFLDEQYF
TRBV7-9,TRBJ2-7,CASSLLDSSYEQYF
TRBV11-3,TRBJ2-2,CASSLLPAKGATGELFF
TRBV14,TRBJ2-1,CASSRNREQFF
TRBV28,TRBJ1-5,CASSRTGTGNQPQHF
TRBV12-3/TRBV12-4,TRBJ1-1,CASIPLGQYAEAFF
TRBV7-8,TRBJ2-3,CASSYLDTDTQYF
TRBV29-1,TRBJ2-7,CSAAGQRGEQYF
TRBV7-2,TRBJ2-7,CASSLGGAIPYEQYF
TRBV7-7,TRBJ2-1,CASSPYPRGPYNEQFF
TRBV29-1,TRBJ2-2,CSAADHGSGVPGELFF
TRBV7-9,TRBJ1-1,CASSPSFTQSMNTEAFF
TRBV5-4,TRBJ2-7,CASSFTGTGLPEQYF
TRBV23-1,TRBJ1-2,CASSQSRPRQEVFDGYTF
TRBV12-3/TRBV12-4,TRBJ1-5,CASSSSGVNQPQHF
TRBV4-3,TRBJ2-3,CASSQEWAGVTDTQYF
TRBV7-2,TRBJ1-2,CASSAITGVYGYTF
TRBV6-5,TRBJ1-2,CASSPGQVGGYTF
TRBV15,TRBJ1-5,CATAVRGDSNQPQHF
TRBV7-2,TRBJ2-1,CASSDVRRSYNEQFF
TRBV7-2,TRBJ2-3,CASSSERTSWDTQYF
TRBV20-1,TRBJ1-5,CSARDSAGVSNQPQHF
TRBV4-1,TRBJ2-1,CASSQGGGGFNEQFF
TRBV9,TRBJ2-1,CASSAPHGSSGKQFF
TRBV4-3,TRBJ2-7,CASSQEAYSYEQYF
TRBV15,TRBJ1-4,CATSRPSNHEKLFF
TRBV4-3,TRBJ1-1,CASSQDRGITEAFF
TRBV29-1,TRBJ2-1,CSVVGTGAYNEQFF
TRBV7-9,TRBJ2-7,CASSSPGLAGDSYEQYF
TRBV4-3,TRBJ2-1,CASSQDIGASYNEQFF
TRBV3-1,TRBJ1-1,CASSQDIGDNTEAFF
TRBV20-1,TRBJ2-1,CSARDSHRSISYNEQFF